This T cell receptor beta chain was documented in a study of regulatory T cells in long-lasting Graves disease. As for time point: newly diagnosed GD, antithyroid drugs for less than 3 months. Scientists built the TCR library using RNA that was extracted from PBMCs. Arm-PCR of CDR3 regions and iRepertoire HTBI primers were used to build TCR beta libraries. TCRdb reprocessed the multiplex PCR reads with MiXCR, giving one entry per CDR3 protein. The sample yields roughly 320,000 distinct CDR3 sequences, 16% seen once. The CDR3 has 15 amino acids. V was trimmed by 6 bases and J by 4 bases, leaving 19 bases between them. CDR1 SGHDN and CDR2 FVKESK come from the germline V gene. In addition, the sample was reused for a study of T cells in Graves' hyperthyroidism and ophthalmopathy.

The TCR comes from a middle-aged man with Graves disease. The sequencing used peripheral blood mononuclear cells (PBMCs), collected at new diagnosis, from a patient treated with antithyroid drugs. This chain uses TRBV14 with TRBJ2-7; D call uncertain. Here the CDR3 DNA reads TGTGCCAGCAGTAGTTCAACGGTAGATCTTTACGAGCAGTACTTC. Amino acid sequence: CASSSSTVDLYEQYF.